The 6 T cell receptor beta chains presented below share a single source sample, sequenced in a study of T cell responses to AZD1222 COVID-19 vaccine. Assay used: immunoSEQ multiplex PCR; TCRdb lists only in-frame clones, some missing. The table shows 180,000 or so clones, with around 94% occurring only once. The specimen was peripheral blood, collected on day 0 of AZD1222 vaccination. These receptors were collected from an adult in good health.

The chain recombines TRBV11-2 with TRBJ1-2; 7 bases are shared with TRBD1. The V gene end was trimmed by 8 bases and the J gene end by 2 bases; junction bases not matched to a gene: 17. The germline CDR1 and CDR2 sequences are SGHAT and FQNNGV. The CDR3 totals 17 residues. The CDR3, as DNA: TGTGCCAGCGCCCTTAGGGGGCCCTTTAACTTAAACTATGGCTACACCTTC. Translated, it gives CASALRGPFNLNYGYTF.

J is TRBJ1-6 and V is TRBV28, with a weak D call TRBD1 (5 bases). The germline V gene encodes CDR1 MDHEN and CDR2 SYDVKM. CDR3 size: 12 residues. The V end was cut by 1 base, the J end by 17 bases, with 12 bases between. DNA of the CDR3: TGTGCCAGCAGTTTATTAGGGGTGGGAATCCACTTT. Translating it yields CASSLLGVGIHF.

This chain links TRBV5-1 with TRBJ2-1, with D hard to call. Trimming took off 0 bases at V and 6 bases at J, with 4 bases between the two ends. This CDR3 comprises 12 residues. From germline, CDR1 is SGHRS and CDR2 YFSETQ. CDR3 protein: CASSLVVNEQFF. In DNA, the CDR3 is TGCGCCAGCAGCTTGGTAGTCAATGAGCAGTTCTTC. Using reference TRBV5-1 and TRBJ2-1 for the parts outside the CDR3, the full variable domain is KAGVTQTPRYLIKTRGQQVTLSCSPISGHRSVSWYQQTPGQGLQFLFEYFSETQRNKGNFPGRFSGRQFSNSRSEMNVSTLELGDSALYLCASSLVVNEQFFGPGTRLTVL.

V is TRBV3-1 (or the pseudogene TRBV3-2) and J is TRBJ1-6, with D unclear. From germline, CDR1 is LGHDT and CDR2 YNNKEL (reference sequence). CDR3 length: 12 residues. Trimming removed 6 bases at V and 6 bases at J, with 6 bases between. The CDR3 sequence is CASRAVNSPLHF. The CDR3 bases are TGTGCCAGCAGGGCGGTTAATTCACCCCTCCACTTT.

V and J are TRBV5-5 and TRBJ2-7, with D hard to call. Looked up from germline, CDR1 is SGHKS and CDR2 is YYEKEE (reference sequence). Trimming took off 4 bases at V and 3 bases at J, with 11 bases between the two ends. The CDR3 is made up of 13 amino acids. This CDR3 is CASSVPQDYEQYF. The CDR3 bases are TGTGCCAGCAGCGTACCACAAGACTACGAGCAGTACTTC.

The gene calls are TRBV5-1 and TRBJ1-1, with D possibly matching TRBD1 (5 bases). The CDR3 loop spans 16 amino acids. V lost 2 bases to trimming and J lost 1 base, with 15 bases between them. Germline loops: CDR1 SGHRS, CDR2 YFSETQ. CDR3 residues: CASSLSQGSKNTEAFF. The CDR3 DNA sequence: TGCGCCAGCAGCTTAAGCCAGGGATCTAAGAACACTGAAGCTTTCTTT.